What follows is one T cell receptor beta chain and its context. V was shortened by 4 bases and J by 3 bases, with 7 bases between the two germline ends. The CDR3 runs to 12 residues. Per the germline V gene, CDR1 is SQVTM and CDR2 is ANQGSEA. This specimen comes from a study of T cells in Graves' hyperthyroidism and ophthalmopathy. Amplified TCR beta CDR3 regions came from RNA transcripts. The HTBI primer set drove a first-round RT-PCR of the TCR CDR3. TCRdb passed the multiplex PCR reads through MiXCR, listing each CDR3 protein once. In the table there are approximately 500,000 distinct CDR3 sequences, under 60% of which are singletons.

This receptor was identified in a woman younger than 30 with Graves' hyperthyroidism. V and J are TRBV29-1 and TRBJ2-1; a possible D gene is TRBD2 (5 bases). Sample: peripheral blood or thyroid tissue (not recorded which). The CDR3, as DNA: TGCAGCGTTGGAGGGTACTACAATGAGCAGTTCTTC. Amino acid sequence: CSVGGYYNEQFF.